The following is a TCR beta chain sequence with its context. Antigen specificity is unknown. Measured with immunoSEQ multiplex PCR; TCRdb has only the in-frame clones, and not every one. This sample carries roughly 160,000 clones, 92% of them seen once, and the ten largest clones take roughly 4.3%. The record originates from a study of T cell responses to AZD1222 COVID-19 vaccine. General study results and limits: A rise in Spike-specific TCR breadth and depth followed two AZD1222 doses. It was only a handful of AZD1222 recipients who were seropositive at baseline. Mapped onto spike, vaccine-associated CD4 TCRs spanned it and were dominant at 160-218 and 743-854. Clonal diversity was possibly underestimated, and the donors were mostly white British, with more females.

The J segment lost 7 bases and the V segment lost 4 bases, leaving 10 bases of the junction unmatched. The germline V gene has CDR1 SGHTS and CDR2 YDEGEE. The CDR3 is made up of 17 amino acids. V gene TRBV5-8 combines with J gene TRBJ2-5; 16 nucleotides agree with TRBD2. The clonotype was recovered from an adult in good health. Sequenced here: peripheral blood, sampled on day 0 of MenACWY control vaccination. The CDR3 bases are TGTGCCAGCAGCCGTATGGGACTAGCGGGAGGGCCAGGGACCCAGTACTTC. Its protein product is CASSRMGLAGGPGTQYF.